This entry lists 18 T cell receptor beta chains sequenced from one sample in a study of blood T cell repertoires in COVID-19. The assay was immunoSEQ multiplex PCR, and TCRdb's table has in-frame clones only and misses some. The sample carries about 210,000 clones, roughly 80% recorded once. Sample: peripheral blood. The origin of the receptors is a woman aged 70 to 79 with acute or convalescent COVID-19.

The chain uses TRBV19 and TRBJ2-1, with 7 bases identical to TRBD2. CDR1 and CDR2 (germline): LNHDA, SQIVND (reference sequence). The V segment lost 6 bases and the J segment 4 bases; nucleotides outside the gene matches: 6. CDR3 size: 14 residues. The DNA for the CDR3 is TGTGCCAGTAGGCCTAGCGGCATATACAATGAGCAGTTCTTC. This translates into CASRPSGIYNEQFF.

This clone was counted between two and nine times. V is TRBV2 and J is TRBJ1-4; no clear D. The V gene's germline CDR1 is SNHLY and CDR2 FYNNEI. The CDR3 has 15 amino acids. Deletions cut 6 bases from V and 3 bases from J, with 14 bases between. The CDR3 DNA reads TGTGCCAGCAGAGTGAGGACCGGGGCTAATGAAAAACTGTTTTTT. Translating it yields CASRVRTGANEKLFF.

This clone was observed a few times. The chain has TRBV24-1 and TRBJ1-2, with TRBD1 matching over 9 bases. The CDR3 covers 15 residues. CDR1 and CDR2 (germline): KGHDR, SFDVKD. V trimming: 1 base; J trimming: 6 bases; junction bases outside the gene matches: 5. The CDR3 DNA sequence: TGTGCCACCAGTGATTTTGGGACAGGGCCGGATGGCTACACCTTC. This codes for CATSDFGTGPDGYTF.

The chain has TRBV14 and TRBJ2-5, with 13 bases identical to TRBD2. Trimming at V came to 4 bases and at J to 2 bases, leaving 1 base not matched to a gene. The CDR3 runs to 15 residues. Germline-derived CDR1 and CDR2 are SGHDN and FVKESK. The CDR3 DNA sequence: TGTGCCAGCAGCCCGGGACTAGCGGGGCAAGAGACCCAGTACTTC. It encodes CASSPGLAGQETQYF.

V is TRBV4-2 and J is TRBJ2-5; 8 positions match TRBD1. The ends lost 2 bases at V and 4 bases at J; junction bases unmatched: 9. CDR1 and CDR2 (germline): LGHNA, YNFKEQ. CDR3 length: 16 amino acids. The CDR3 nucleotides read TGTGCCAGCAGCCAATGGCAGGGGGCGAGCAGAGAGACCCAGTACTTC. It yields the protein CASSQWQGASRETQYF.

V and J are TRBV19 and TRBJ2-1, with D perhaps TRBD1 (6 bases). The ends were cut back, 8 bases at V and 5 bases at J, with 16 bases in the middle. This CDR3 region has 14 residues. Germline CDR1 is LNHDA and CDR2 is SQIVND (reference sequence). In DNA form, the CDR3 reads TGTGCCAGTCTACAGGTGGGGGCTCACAATGAGCAGTTCTTC. This codes for CASLQVGAHNEQFF.

The chain is built from TRBV6-6 and TRBJ1-5; TRBD1 might be the D (5 bases). The CDR3 totals 14 residues. Germline V gene lookup returns CDR1 MNHNY and CDR2 SVGAGI (reference sequence). Trimming left V 2 bases short and J 5 bases short, with 10 bases between. CDR3 amino acids: CASSYKGWDQPQHF. DNA for the CDR3: TGTGCCAGCAGTTACAAGGGGTGGGATCAGCCCCAGCATTTT.

The chain uses TRBV11-2 and TRBJ2-1; 9 bases agree with TRBD1. The CDR3 runs 16 residues. Germline V gene data show CDR1 as SGHAT and CDR2 as FQNNGV. V dropped 2 bases and J dropped 9; count of bases not matched to a gene: 11. CDR3 loop: CASSLLNRGRSGEQFF. CDR3 in DNA: TGTGCCAGCAGCTTACTGAACAGGGGGCGATCGGGTGAGCAGTTCTTC.

This chain uses TRBV5-8 with TRBJ2-3; 11 nucleotides match TRBD2. Trimming took 1 base from V and 4 from J; bases not matched to a gene: 5. This CDR3 contains 16 residues. The germline gives CDR1 SGHTS, CDR2 YDEGEE. CDR3 protein: CASSLKTSGAADTQYF. In DNA form, the CDR3 reads TGTGCCAGCAGCTTGAAGACTAGCGGGGCTGCAGATACGCAGTATTTT.

Only one count was recorded for this clone. V and J are TRBV6-5 and TRBJ2-7, with D perhaps TRBD1 or TRBD2 (5 bases each). Germline V gives CDR1 MNHEY, CDR2 SVGAGI. There are 13 residues in the CDR3. The V gene lost 6 bases and the J gene lost 1 base, with 10 bases spanning the gap. This CDR3 is CASSYGASYEQYF. For the CDR3, the DNA is TGTGCCAGCAGCTACGGGGCTTCCTACGAGCAGTACTTC.

This clone was observed a handful of times. The chain combines TRBV19 with TRBJ1-2; TRBD1 matches 7 bases. This CDR3 region has 14 residues. Germline V gene data show CDR1 as LNHDA and CDR2 as SQIVND (reference sequence). Trimming took 5 bases from V and 6 from J; bases not matched to a gene: 9. The CDR3 DNA sequence: TGTGCCAGTAGTCCCACAGACAGGGTGAATGGCTACACCTTC. It codes for CASSPTDRVNGYTF. The full variable domain, its missing parts supplied by reference TRBV19 and TRBJ1-2, is DGGITQSPKYLFRKEGQNVTLSCEQNLNHDAMYWYRQDPGQGLRLIYYSQIVNDFQKGDIAEGYSVSREKKESFPLTVTSAQKNPTAFYLCASSPTDRVNGYTFGSGTRLTVV.

The chain carries TRBV15 and TRBJ2-7; 8 positions agree with TRBD1. The CDR3 sequence is 14 residues long. Trimming cost V 0 bases and J 3 bases; bases outside gene matches: 1. Germline CDR1 LNHNV, CDR2 YYDKDF (reference sequence). The DNA of the CDR3 is TGTGCCACCAGCAGAGACAGGGGGCGCTACGAGCAGTACTTC. It codes for CATSRDRGRYEQYF.

This sequence joins TRBV7-2 and TRBJ2-3, with 13 bases fitting TRBD2. The CDR3 contains 17 residues. From germline, CDR1 is SGHTA and CDR2 FQGNSA. V lost 4 bases to trimming and J lost 3 bases; unmatched junction nucleotides: 7. The CDR3 loop reads CASSSPGTSGVTDTQYF. CDR3 DNA sequence: TGTGCCAGCAGCTCCCCTGGGACTAGCGGGGTTACAGATACGCAGTATTTT. The full variable domain, with the rest looked up from reference TRBV7-2 and TRBJ2-3, is GAGVSQSPSNKVTEKGKDVELRCDPISGHTALYWYRQSLGQGLEFLIYFQGNSAPDKSGLPSDRFSAERTGGSVSTLTIQRTQQEDSAVYLCASSSPGTSGVTDTQYFGPGTRLTVL.

The rearrangement joins TRBV6-1 to TRBJ2-7; 11 bases match TRBD2. V shed 0 bases and J 2 bases; nucleotides not matched to a gene: 12. CDR3 length equals 19 residues. Germline CDR1 is MNHNS and CDR2 is SASEGT. The CDR3 reads CASSEAAFLLAGVAYEQYF. The CDR3 DNA follows: TGTGCCAGCAGTGAAGCCGCGTTCCTACTAGCGGGGGTCGCCTACGAGCAGTACTTC.

This clone was seen a few times. The chain combines TRBV2 with TRBJ2-7; TRBD1 aligns across 9 bases. CDR3 length: 15 residues. With V trimmed by 4 bases and J by 3 bases, 7 bases remained unmatched. Per germline, CDR1 SNHLY and CDR2 FYNNEI. CDR3 amino acids: CASSVPGQGVYEQYF. In DNA, the CDR3 is TGTGCCAGCAGTGTCCCGGGACAGGGTGTCTACGAGCAGTACTTC.

This clone occurred a few times. The gene calls are TRBV7-9 and TRBJ2-2; possibly TRBD1 for D (6 bases). Germline V gives CDR1 SEHNR, CDR2 FQNEAQ (reference sequence). This CDR3 has 14 residues. Between the trimmed V and J ends, which lost 4 bases and 1 base, there was a span of 7 bases. CDR3 in amino acids: CASSSTGNTGELFF. The CDR3 DNA follows: TGTGCCAGCAGCTCGACAGGGAACACCGGGGAGCTGTTTTTT.

The CDR3 sequence is CASRVTRGGGVAFF. The CDR3 nucleotides read TGTGCCAGTAGAGTAACACGCGGTGGAGGGGTCGCTTTCTTT. V usage is TRBV19 and J usage is TRBJ1-1, with D tentatively TRBD1 (5 bases). The CDR3 has 14 amino acids. Germline-derived CDR1 and CDR2 are LNHDA and SQIVND (reference sequence). Trimming took off 6 bases at V and 11 bases at J, with 22 bases between the two ends. The full variable domain, completed using reference TRBV19 and TRBJ1-1, is DGGITQSPKYLFRKEGQNVTLSCEQNLNHDAMYWYRQDPGQGLRLIYYSQIVNDFQKGDIAEGYSVSREKKESFPLTVTSAQKNPTAFYLCASRVTRGGGVAFFGQGTRLTVV.

Here the CDR3 reads CASSRSGEIPKQFF. Written as DNA, the CDR3 is TGTGCCAGCAGCCGTAGCGGGGAGATCCCGAAGCAGTTCTTC. This chain uses TRBV7-2 with TRBJ2-1; 8 nucleotides line up with TRBD2. The V gene end was trimmed by 5 bases and the J gene end by 11 bases; junction bases not matched to a gene: 11. The CDR3 consists of 14 residues. In germline, CDR1 is SGHTA, CDR2 FQGNSA.